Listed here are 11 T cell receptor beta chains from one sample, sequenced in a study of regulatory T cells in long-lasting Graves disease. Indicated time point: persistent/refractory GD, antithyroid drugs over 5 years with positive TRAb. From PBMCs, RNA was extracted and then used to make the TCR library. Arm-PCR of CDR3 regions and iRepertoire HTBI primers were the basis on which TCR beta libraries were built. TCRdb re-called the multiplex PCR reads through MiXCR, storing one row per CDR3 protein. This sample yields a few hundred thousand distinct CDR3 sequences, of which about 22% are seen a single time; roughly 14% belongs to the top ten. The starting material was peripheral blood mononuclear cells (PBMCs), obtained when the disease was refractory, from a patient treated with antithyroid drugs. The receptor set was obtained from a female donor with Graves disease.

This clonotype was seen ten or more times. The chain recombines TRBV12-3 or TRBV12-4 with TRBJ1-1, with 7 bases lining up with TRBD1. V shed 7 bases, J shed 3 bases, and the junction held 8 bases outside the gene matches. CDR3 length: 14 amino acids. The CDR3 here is CASTPTGRDTEAFF. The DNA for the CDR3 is TGTGCCAGCACCCCGACAGGGCGGGACACTGAAGCTTTCTTT.

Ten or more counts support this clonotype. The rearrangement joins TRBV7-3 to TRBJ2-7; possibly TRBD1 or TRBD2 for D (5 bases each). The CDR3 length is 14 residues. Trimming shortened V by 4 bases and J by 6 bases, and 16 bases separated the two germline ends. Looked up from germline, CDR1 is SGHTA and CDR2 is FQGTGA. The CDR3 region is CASSSTSIGGEQYF. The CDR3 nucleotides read TGTGCCAGCAGCTCTACCTCGATTGGGGGCGAGCAGTACTTC.

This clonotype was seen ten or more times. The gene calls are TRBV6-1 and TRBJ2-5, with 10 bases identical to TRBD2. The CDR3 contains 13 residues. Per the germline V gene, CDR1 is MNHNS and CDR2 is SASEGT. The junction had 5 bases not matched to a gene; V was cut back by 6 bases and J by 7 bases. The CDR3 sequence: CASRPSGRGTQYF. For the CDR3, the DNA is TGTGCCAGCAGACCTAGCGGGAGAGGGACCCAGTACTTC.

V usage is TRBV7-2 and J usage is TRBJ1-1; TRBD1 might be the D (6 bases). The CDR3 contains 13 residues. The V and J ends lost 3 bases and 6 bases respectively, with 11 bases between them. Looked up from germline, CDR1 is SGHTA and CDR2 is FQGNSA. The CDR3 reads CASSLARGPEAFF. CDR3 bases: TGTGCCAGCAGCTTGGCCAGGGGCCCTGAAGCTTTCTTT.

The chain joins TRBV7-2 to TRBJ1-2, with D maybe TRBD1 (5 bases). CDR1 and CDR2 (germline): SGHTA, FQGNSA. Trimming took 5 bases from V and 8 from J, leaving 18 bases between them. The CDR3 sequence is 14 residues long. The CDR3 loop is CASSPTAGRGGYTF. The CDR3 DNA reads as TGTGCCAGCAGCCCAACCGCCGGCCGGGGGGGCTACACCTTC.

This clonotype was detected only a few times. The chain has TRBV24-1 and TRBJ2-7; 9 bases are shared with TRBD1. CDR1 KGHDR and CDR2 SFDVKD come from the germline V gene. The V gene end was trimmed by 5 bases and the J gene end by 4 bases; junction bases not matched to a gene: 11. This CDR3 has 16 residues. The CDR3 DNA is TGTGCCACCAGTGGTTCCCGGGACAGGGTTTCTTACGAGCAGTACTTC. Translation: CATSGSRDRVSYEQYF.

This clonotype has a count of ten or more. The DNA of the CDR3 is TGTGCCAGCAGTGTTCTAGAAAACAAGGACACGATACAAGAGACCCAGTACTTC. Translation: CASSVLENKDTIQETQYF. The chain carries TRBV25-1 and TRBJ2-5; possibly TRBD1 for D (5 bases). The CDR3 loop spans 18 amino acids. Germline V CDR1 and CDR2: MGHDK, SYGVNS. Deletions cut 4 bases from V and 2 bases from J, with 23 bases between.

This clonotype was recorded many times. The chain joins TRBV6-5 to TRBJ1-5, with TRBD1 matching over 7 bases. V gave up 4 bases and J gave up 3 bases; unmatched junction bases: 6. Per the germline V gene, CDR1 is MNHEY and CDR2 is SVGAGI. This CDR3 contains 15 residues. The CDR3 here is CASSSRQGFNQPQHF. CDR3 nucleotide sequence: TGTGCCAGCAGTTCTCGACAGGGATTCAATCAGCCCCAGCATTTT.

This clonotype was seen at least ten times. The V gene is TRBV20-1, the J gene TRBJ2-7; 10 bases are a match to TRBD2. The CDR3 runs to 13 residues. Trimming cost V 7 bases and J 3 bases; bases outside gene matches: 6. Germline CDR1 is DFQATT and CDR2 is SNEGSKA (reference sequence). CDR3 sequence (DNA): TGCAGTGGATTGGGACTAGCGAACTACGAGCAGTACTTC. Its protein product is CSGLGLANYEQYF.

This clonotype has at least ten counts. CDR3 nucleotide sequence: TGTGCCAGCAGTGGGCGGGGAGTGTCTAACTATGGCTACACCTTC. Its protein product is CASSGRGVSNYGYTF. The chain combines TRBV6-1 with TRBJ1-2; D gene uncertain. The CDR3 is made up of 15 amino acids. The germline V and J ends were trimmed by 4 bases and 0 bases, with 12 bases remaining between them. Germline V gene data show CDR1 as MNHNS and CDR2 as SASEGT.

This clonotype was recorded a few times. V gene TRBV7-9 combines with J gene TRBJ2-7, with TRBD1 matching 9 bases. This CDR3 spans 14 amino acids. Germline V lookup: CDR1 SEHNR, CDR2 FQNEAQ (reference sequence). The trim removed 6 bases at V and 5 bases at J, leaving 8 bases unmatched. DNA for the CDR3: TGTGCCAGCAGTGGCCGGGACAGGGCCCACGAGCAGTACTTC. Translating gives CASSGRDRAHEQYF.